These T cell receptor beta chains were read from a single sample in a study of T cells in Graves' hyperthyroidism and ophthalmopathy. TCRdb redid the calling of the multiplex PCR reads with MiXCR, one entry per CDR3 protein. The repertoire holds fewer than 900,000 distinct CDR3 sequences, with approximately 19% as singletons. The sequenced material came from blood. These receptor sequences come from a woman aged 45-59 years with Graves' hyperthyroidism that later progressed to Graves' ophthalmopathy. CDR3s include the opening cysteine and the closing phenylalanine or tryptophan. The D gene is left open where the match is weak. Not every row has a clone size; where given, it reads once, few, many or a size class.

J: TRBJ2-2
size: many
V: TRBV11-2
D: NA
DNA: TGTGCCAGCAGCCTCCTCCGGGGCAGAAACACCGGGGAGCTGTTTTTT
CDR3: CASSLLRGRNTGELFF

J: TRBJ1-2
size: few
V: TRBV19
D: NA
DNA: TGTGCCAGTAGTATAGGGCGCGGCAGCTATGGCTACACCTTC
CDR3: CASSIGRGSYGYTF

J: TRBJ1-2
size: few
V: TRBV27
D: NA
DNA: TGTGCCAGCAGTTTGAAGGGTGTCGACTATGGCTACACCTTC
CDR3: CASSLKGVDYGYTF

J: TRBJ2-7
size: many
V: TRBV7-8
D: TRBD2
DNA: TGTGCCAGCAGCTTGTGGTCAGCGGGACTAGCGAGCTCCTACGAGCAGTACTTC
CDR3: CASSLWSAGLASSYEQYF

J: TRBJ1-6
size: NA
V: TRBV10-3
D: TRBD1
DNA: TGTGCCATCAGTGATAAGACAGGGGGCGGCAATTCACCCCTCCACTTT
CDR3: CAISDKTGGGNSPLHF

J: TRBJ1-1
size: NA
V: TRBV29-1
D: NA
DNA: TGCAGCGCTGAGGACGGGATGAACACTGAAGCTTTCTTT
CDR3: CSAEDGMNTEAFF

J: TRBJ2-1
size: few
V: TRBV7-9
D: NA
DNA: TGTGCCAGCAGCTTAATTGGCAGGGCGGATGAGCAGTTCTTC
CDR3: CASSLIGRADEQFF

J: TRBJ2-3
size: NA
V: TRBV6-2/TRBV6-3
D: NA
DNA: TGTGCCAGCAGTGCGGGGACAGATACGCAGTATTTT
CDR3: CASSAGTDTQYF

J: TRBJ2-2
size: many
V: TRBV7-2
D: TRBD2
DNA: TGTGCCAGCAGCGCCTGGACTAGCGGGGGTACCGGGGAGCTGTTTTTT
CDR3: CASSAWTSGGTGELFF

J: TRBJ1-5
size: NA
V: TRBV27
D: NA
DNA: TGTGCCAGCAGTTTCCAACGGGATCAGCCCCAGCATTTT
CDR3: CASSFQRDQPQHF

J: TRBJ2-2
size: NA
V: TRBV7-2
D: NA
DNA: TGTGCCAGCAGCTTACAGGGGGGCTGGAATACCGGGGAGCTGTTTTTT
CDR3: CASSLQGGWNTGELFF

J: TRBJ1-4
size: NA
V: TRBV6-1
D: TRBD1
DNA: TGTGCCAGCAGTTTGTCGGGACAGGGACCAACTAATGAAAAACTGTTTTTT
CDR3: CASSLSGQGPTNEKLFF

J: TRBJ1-5
size: many
V: TRBV3-1
D: NA
DNA: TGTGCCAGCAGCCAAGATGGCAGGGTAAATCAGCCCCAGCATTTT
CDR3: CASSQDGRVNQPQHF

J: TRBJ2-7
size: many
V: TRBV13
D: NA
DNA: TGTGCCAGCAGCTTATTCGGGGCCTACGAGCAGTACTTC
CDR3: CASSLFGAYEQYF

J: TRBJ1-1
size: many
V: TRBV6-5
D: NA
DNA: TGTGCCAGCAGTTCCCTCTGGGGAGGGGAGGCTTTCTTT
CDR3: CASSSLWGGEAFF

J: TRBJ1-4
size: many
V: TRBV20-1
D: TRBD1
DNA: TGCAGTGCCACAGGGGGCATTGGTGAAAAACTGTTTTTT
CDR3: CSATGGIGEKLFF

J: TRBJ2-5
size: NA
V: TRBV10-1
D: TRBD2
DNA: TGCGCCAGCAGTGAGAGTAGCGGGGCGCGTCAGACCCAGTACTTC
CDR3: CASSESSGARQTQYF

J: TRBJ1-6
size: many
V: TRBV10-1
D: NA
DNA: TGCGCCAGCAGTGATCGGGTAGATAATTCACCCCTCCACTTT
CDR3: CASSDRVDNSPLHF

J: TRBJ2-5
size: few
V: TRBV9
D: NA
DNA: TGTGCCAGCAGCCCCCTTCGGTTGGGCCAAGAGACCCAGTACTTC
CDR3: CASSPLRLGQETQYF

J: TRBJ1-1
size: NA
V: TRBV20-1
D: TRBD1
DNA: TGCAGTGCCTGGGACAGGATGAACACTGAAGCTTTCTTT
CDR3: CSAWDRMNTEAFF

J: TRBJ2-2
size: many
V: TRBV2
D: TRBD2
DNA: TGTGCCAGCAGTCAAAGCGGGGCCAACACCGGGGAGCTGTTTTTT
CDR3: CASSQSGANTGELFF

J: TRBJ2-1
size: NA
V: TRBV7-3
D: NA
DNA: TGTGCCAGCAGCTTTACCAACAATGAGCAGTTCTTC
CDR3: CASSFTNNEQFF

J: TRBJ2-1
size: many
V: TRBV2
D: TRBD1
DNA: TGTGCCAGCACGACAGGGGGGTCAAGCTCCTACAATGAGCAGTTCTTC
CDR3: CASTTGGSSSYNEQFF

J: TRBJ1-5
size: NA
V: TRBV12-3/TRBV12-4
D: NA
DNA: TGTGCCAGCACCCTCGGGACGGCCCTTGGGCCCCAGCATTTT
CDR3: CASTLGTALGPQHF

J: TRBJ2-7
size: NA
V: TRBV5-1
D: NA
DNA: TGCGCCAGCAGCTTGGGGGGGGGCGTTCGGGGCGAGCAGTACTTC
CDR3: CASSLGGGVRGEQYF

J: TRBJ1-1
size: NA
V: TRBV25-1
D: NA
DNA: TGTGCCAGCAGTGCCTCCTACGTGAACACTGAAGCTTTCTTT
CDR3: CASSASYVNTEAFF

J: TRBJ1-3
size: NA
V: TRBV20-1
D: TRBD1
DNA: TGCAGTGCTCTGGACAGGAACCGAGGCTCTGGAAACACCATATATTTT
CDR3: CSALDRNRGSGNTIYF

J: TRBJ1-1
size: NA
V: TRBV19
D: NA
DNA: TGTGCCAGTAGTATAATGGGGAAGAACACTGAAGCTTTCTTT
CDR3: CASSIMGKNTEAFF

J: TRBJ1-6
size: many
V: TRBV6-1
D: NA
DNA: TGTGCCAGCATGAGGGGGTTTGAGGCACCCCTCCACTTT
CDR3: CASMRGFEAPLHF

J: TRBJ2-2
size: few
V: TRBV6-1
D: NA
DNA: TGTGCCAGCAGTTCCGAGGGAGGTACCGGGGAGCTGTTTTTT
CDR3: CASSSEGGTGELFF

J: TRBJ1-6
size: NA
V: TRBV5-1
D: NA
DNA: TGCGCCAGCAGGACGGACAGTAATTCACCCCTCCACTTT
CDR3: CASRTDSNSPLHF

J: TRBJ2-7
size: NA
V: TRBV27
D: NA
DNA: TGTGCCAGCAGAAGGGGCAGAGCCTACGAGCAGTACTTC
CDR3: CASRRGRAYEQYF

J: TRBJ1-2
size: few
V: TRBV6-1
D: NA
DNA: TGTGCCAGCAGTACGTGGGGGTCTGGCTACACCTTC
CDR3: CASSTWGSGYTF

J: TRBJ2-1
size: many
V: TRBV27
D: NA
DNA: TGTGCCAGCAGTTTCACGGGCCACTACCCCTCTGAGCAGTTCTTC
CDR3: CASSFTGHYPSEQFF

J: TRBJ2-1
size: many
V: TRBV20-1
D: NA
DNA: TGCAGTGCTGATAGGACGCCAGGGGATGAGCAGTTCTTC
CDR3: CSADRTPGDEQFF

J: TRBJ2-1
size: few
V: TRBV10-3
D: NA
DNA: TGTGCCATCAGTGAGTTTGATGAGCAGTTCTTC
CDR3: CAISEFDEQFF

J: TRBJ2-1
size: few
V: TRBV27
D: TRBD2
DNA: TGTGCCAGCAGCGGCACGGGGGGTCCCCCGGACAATGAGCAGTTCTTC
CDR3: CASSGTGGPPDNEQFF

J: TRBJ2-1
size: few
V: TRBV19
D: NA
DNA: TGTGCCAGTAGTATTCAGGGTGATGAGCAGTTCTTC
CDR3: CASSIQGDEQFF

J: TRBJ2-4
size: many
V: TRBV20-1
D: NA
DNA: TGCAGTGCTAGACCTCTGGCCACCCGGAACATTCAGTACTTC
CDR3: CSARPLATRNIQYF

J: TRBJ2-2
size: many
V: TRBV11-3
D: NA
DNA: TGTGCCAGCAGCTCCACCGGGACACCGACCGGGGAGCTGTTTTTT
CDR3: CASSSTGTPTGELFF

J: TRBJ1-1
size: NA
V: TRBV12-3/TRBV12-4
D: NA
DNA: TGTGCCAGCACCATCCCCAAGGGGCCGGCGACTGAAGCTTTCTTT
CDR3: CASTIPKGPATEAFF

J: TRBJ1-2
size: many
V: TRBV7-2
D: NA
DNA: TGTGCCAGCAGCTTGGACACCGGCTACACCTTC
CDR3: CASSLDTGYTF

J: TRBJ1-6
size: NA
V: TRBV5-1
D: NA
DNA: TGCGCCAGCAGCTTGGCAAGTATGGATAATTCACCCCTCCACTTT
CDR3: CASSLASMDNSPLHF

J: TRBJ1-4
size: few
V: TRBV20-1
D: TRBD1
DNA: TGCAGTGCTAGAGACCCCGACAGGGGCAATGAAAAACTGTTTTTT
CDR3: CSARDPDRGNEKLFF

J: TRBJ2-7
size: many
V: TRBV5-1
D: TRBD1
DNA: TGCGCCAGCAGCCGACCAGGGACAGGACGATCCTACGAGCAGTACTTC
CDR3: CASSRPGTGRSYEQYF

J: TRBJ1-5
size: many
V: TRBV6-1
D: NA
DNA: TGTGCCAGCAGTGAGGTAGGGAACCAGCCCCAGCATTTT
CDR3: CASSEVGNQPQHF

J: TRBJ2-7
size: many
V: TRBV3-1
D: NA
DNA: TGTGCCAGCAGCCAAGGGCCAGAATCCTACGAGCAGTACTTC
CDR3: CASSQGPESYEQYF

J: TRBJ1-5
size: NA
V: TRBV20-1
D: NA
DNA: TGCAGTGCTAGACCGGAAAAGGGCAATCAGCCCCAGCATTTT
CDR3: CSARPEKGNQPQHF

J: TRBJ1-2
size: NA
V: TRBV7-3
D: TRBD1
DNA: TGTGCCAGCAGCTTAAGATCAGGGGGCGGTGGCTACACCTTC
CDR3: CASSLRSGGGGYTF

J: TRBJ2-5
size: NA
V: TRBV7-9
D: NA
DNA: TGTGCCAGCAGCTCCCCCCAGGACAGTCAAGAGACCCAGTACTTC
CDR3: CASSSPQDSQETQYF

J: TRBJ2-1
size: few
V: TRBV20-1
D: NA
DNA: TGCAGTGCTAGGGACTTCTCCCGGGATGAGCAGTTCTTC
CDR3: CSARDFSRDEQFF

J: TRBJ2-5
size: NA
V: TRBV29-1
D: NA
DNA: TGCAGCGTTGCAGGAACAGCCCCAGGTTGGGAAGAGACCCAGTACTTC
CDR3: CSVAGTAPGWEETQYF